The rows below give T cell receptor beta chains drawn from one sample of a study of blood T cell repertoires in COVID-19. Using immunoSEQ multiplex PCR, the repertoire was profiled, and TCRdb retains in-frame clones only, with some absent. Found here are about 230,000 clones, roughly 84% of them singletons; the top ten hold 1.2% to 1.5%. The sequenced sample was peripheral blood. Receptors originate from a woman aged 40 to 50 who had recovered from COVID-19. Both conserved end residues are part of each CDR3. A D gene is named only where the DNA matches it firmly. Size is stated for part of the rows, as once, few or many counts, or as a class when the clone is expanded.

d_call: TRBD1; clone_size: NA; j_call: TRBJ1-2; v_call: TRBV6-1; cdr3_nt: TGTGCCAGCAGTGAAGCGCGACAGGGAATATACGGCTACACCTTC; cdr3_aa: CASSEARQGIYGYTF
d_call: NA; clone_size: few; j_call: TRBJ2-2; v_call: TRBV12-3/TRBV12-4; cdr3_nt: TGTGCCAGCAGCGGGATGGCCGGGGAGCTGTTTTTT; cdr3_aa: CASSGMAGELFF
d_call: NA; clone_size: NA; j_call: TRBJ1-6; v_call: TRBV7-9; cdr3_nt: TGTGCCAGCAGCTTAAGGTCTGTTTCAGGGAATTCACCCCTCCACTTT; cdr3_aa: CASSLRSVSGNSPLHF
d_call: NA; clone_size: NA; j_call: TRBJ2-7; v_call: TRBV6-1; cdr3_nt: TGTGCCAGCAGTGAAGCGGCCAGGGGATACGAGCAGTACTTC; cdr3_aa: CASSEAARGYEQYF
d_call: TRBD1; clone_size: few; j_call: TRBJ1-1; v_call: TRBV2; cdr3_nt: TGTGCCAGCAGCCTGGGACAGAGGGGAGAAGCTTTCTTT; cdr3_aa: CASSLGQRGEAFF
d_call: NA; clone_size: NA; j_call: TRBJ2-7; v_call: TRBV27; cdr3_nt: TGTGCCAGCAGTTTTAGGAGAGAATCCTACGAGCAGTACTTC; cdr3_aa: CASSFRRESYEQYF
d_call: TRBD2; clone_size: NA; j_call: TRBJ2-3; v_call: TRBV7-2; cdr3_nt: TGTGCCAGCAGCTTAGCGGGCAGCGGGGGGTCTGTAGATACGCAGTATTTT; cdr3_aa: CASSLAGSGGSVDTQYF
d_call: TRBD1; clone_size: NA; j_call: TRBJ1-2; v_call: TRBV7-9; cdr3_nt: TGTGCCAGCAGCTTCGGGGACAGTAACTATGGCTACACCTTC; cdr3_aa: CASSFGDSNYGYTF
d_call: TRBD2; clone_size: NA; j_call: TRBJ2-3; v_call: TRBV7-9; cdr3_nt: TGTGCCAGCAGCTTAAGTGCTAGCGGGGGGGCGGATACGCAGTATTTT; cdr3_aa: CASSLSASGGADTQYF
d_call: NA; clone_size: many; j_call: TRBJ2-7; v_call: TRBV29-1; cdr3_nt: TGCAGCGTTGAGTCCAGGGAGGAGTCCTACGAGCAGTACTTC; cdr3_aa: CSVESREESYEQYF
d_call: NA; clone_size: NA; j_call: TRBJ1-5; v_call: TRBV9; cdr3_nt: TGTGCCAGCAGCCAGACAGGTAGTACTCAGCCCCAGCATTTT; cdr3_aa: CASSQTGSTQPQHF
d_call: TRBD1; clone_size: few; j_call: TRBJ1-3; v_call: TRBV10-3; cdr3_nt: TGTGCCATCGGGGACAGCTCTGGAAACACCATATATTTT; cdr3_aa: CAIGDSSGNTIYF
d_call: NA; clone_size: NA; j_call: TRBJ2-7; v_call: TRBV5-1; cdr3_nt: TGCGCCAGCAGTATGGGGGCGGAGAACGAGCAGTACTTC; cdr3_aa: CASSMGAENEQYF
d_call: NA; clone_size: once; j_call: TRBJ2-5; v_call: TRBV7-2; cdr3_nt: TGTGCCAGCAGCTTAGGGAGGTTAGAGACCCAGTACTTC; cdr3_aa: CASSLGRLETQYF
d_call: NA; clone_size: NA; j_call: TRBJ2-3; v_call: TRBV13; cdr3_nt: TGTGCCAGCAGCCCCAGTTTATCAGATACGCAGTATTTT; cdr3_aa: CASSPSLSDTQYF
d_call: NA; clone_size: NA; j_call: TRBJ2-3; v_call: TRBV2; cdr3_nt: TGTGCCAGCAGCGAAAGCCCAGGTCGGAATACGCAGTATTTT; cdr3_aa: CASSESPGRNTQYF
d_call: TRBD1; clone_size: NA; j_call: TRBJ1-4; v_call: TRBV18; cdr3_nt: TGTGCCAGCTCACTCGGACAGGGGGGCGCGGCTAATGAAAAACTGTTTTTT; cdr3_aa: CASSLGQGGAANEKLFF
d_call: NA; clone_size: NA; j_call: TRBJ2-7; v_call: TRBV19; cdr3_nt: TGTGCCAGTAGTATAGGAGGGTTCGCGGCCTACGAGCAGTACTTC; cdr3_aa: CASSIGGFAAYEQYF
d_call: TRBD1; clone_size: NA; j_call: TRBJ1-1; v_call: TRBV5-5; cdr3_nt: TGTGCCAGCAGCGGCGGGACAGCCCCCTTGAACACTGAAGCTTTCTTT; cdr3_aa: CASSGGTAPLNTEAFF
d_call: TRBD1; clone_size: NA; j_call: TRBJ2-1; v_call: TRBV13; cdr3_nt: TGTGCCAGCAGCCCAGGGGGTCGGGATGAGCAGTTCTTC; cdr3_aa: CASSPGGRDEQFF
d_call: NA; clone_size: NA; j_call: TRBJ2-5; v_call: TRBV12-3/TRBV12-4; cdr3_nt: TGTGCCAGCAGTTTGCGCAGGAAAGAGACCCAGTACTTC; cdr3_aa: CASSLRRKETQYF
d_call: TRBD1; clone_size: NA; j_call: TRBJ1-5; v_call: TRBV28; cdr3_nt: TGTGCCAGCAGTCCGACAGGGGTGAGGCAGCCCCAGCATTTT; cdr3_aa: CASSPTGVRQPQHF
d_call: TRBD2; clone_size: NA; j_call: TRBJ2-7; v_call: TRBV4-3; cdr3_nt: TGCGCCAGCAGCCATATAGCGGGGGCCACCTACGAGCAGTACTTC; cdr3_aa: CASSHIAGATYEQYF
d_call: NA; clone_size: NA; j_call: TRBJ2-3; v_call: TRBV9; cdr3_nt: TGTGCCAGCAGCGTAGCCCCGGGTGGCACAGATACGCAGTATTTT; cdr3_aa: CASSVAPGGTDTQYF
d_call: TRBD1; clone_size: NA; j_call: TRBJ1-6; v_call: TRBV7-2; cdr3_nt: TGTGCCAGCAGCTACTCGGACAGGGTGAAGTCACCCCTCCACTTT; cdr3_aa: CASSYSDRVKSPLHF
d_call: TRBD1; clone_size: NA; j_call: TRBJ2-5; v_call: TRBV3-1/TRBV3-2; cdr3_nt: TGTGCCAGCAGTTACAGGGGGGACGAGACCCAGTACTTC; cdr3_aa: CASSYRGDETQYF
d_call: TRBD2; clone_size: NA; j_call: TRBJ2-3; v_call: TRBV7-2; cdr3_nt: TGTGCCAGCAGCTTAAGCGGGGGCTTAGCAGATACGCAGTATTTT; cdr3_aa: CASSLSGGLADTQYF
d_call: NA; clone_size: few; j_call: TRBJ1-3; v_call: TRBV28; cdr3_nt: TGTGCCAGCGGATTACAGGGTCCGAGCACCATATATTTT; cdr3_aa: CASGLQGPSTIYF
d_call: TRBD1; clone_size: NA; j_call: TRBJ1-2; v_call: TRBV7-2; cdr3_nt: TGTGCCAGCAGCCCCCCAGGGGGCGTTGGCTATGGCTACACCTTC; cdr3_aa: CASSPPGGVGYGYTF
d_call: NA; clone_size: NA; j_call: TRBJ1-4; v_call: TRBV6-5; cdr3_nt: TGTGCCAGCAGTTACTCTTACGGGGTTACTTATGAAAAACTGTTTTTT; cdr3_aa: CASSYSYGVTYEKLFF
d_call: TRBD1; clone_size: few; j_call: TRBJ1-2; v_call: TRBV3-1/TRBV3-2; cdr3_nt: TGTGCCAGCAGCCTAACAGGGGGCTTCGATGGCTACACCTTC; cdr3_aa: CASSLTGGFDGYTF
d_call: NA; clone_size: NA; j_call: TRBJ2-5; v_call: TRBV3-1/TRBV3-2; cdr3_nt: TGTGCCAGCAGCTATGAAGAGACCCAGTACTTC; cdr3_aa: CASSYEETQYF
d_call: NA; clone_size: few; j_call: TRBJ2-2; v_call: TRBV6-1; cdr3_nt: TGTGCCAGCAGTGATAGTCCGGGAACCGGGGAGCTGTTTTTT; cdr3_aa: CASSDSPGTGELFF
d_call: TRBD1; clone_size: NA; j_call: TRBJ1-2; v_call: TRBV6-2/TRBV6-3; cdr3_nt: TGTGCCAGCAGTTACTCGGAGCTAGGGGGCCATGGCTACACCTTC; cdr3_aa: CASSYSELGGHGYTF
d_call: TRBD1; clone_size: NA; j_call: TRBJ1-2; v_call: TRBV19; cdr3_nt: TGTGCCAGTAGTGCCGACAGGGGAGGTCGTGGCTACACCTTC; cdr3_aa: CASSADRGGRGYTF
d_call: TRBD1; clone_size: NA; j_call: TRBJ2-3; v_call: TRBV5-1; cdr3_nt: TGCGCCAGCTACACAGGGGGGCCACGGGATACGCAGTATTTT; cdr3_aa: CASYTGGPRDTQYF
d_call: TRBD1; clone_size: NA; j_call: TRBJ2-1; v_call: TRBV27; cdr3_nt: TGTGCCAGCAGTTTATGGGGACAGGGATCCTACAATGAGCAGTTCTTC; cdr3_aa: CASSLWGQGSYNEQFF
d_call: TRBD1; clone_size: NA; j_call: TRBJ1-1; v_call: TRBV2; cdr3_nt: TGTGCCAGCAGAACAGGGGGGAACACTGAAGCTTTCTTT; cdr3_aa: CASRTGGNTEAFF
d_call: NA; clone_size: NA; j_call: TRBJ2-7; v_call: TRBV28; cdr3_nt: TGTGCCAGCAGTTTAAGACAGATTCTCCCCTACGAGCAGTACTTC; cdr3_aa: CASSLRQILPYEQYF
d_call: TRBD2; clone_size: many; j_call: TRBJ2-7; v_call: TRBV28; cdr3_nt: TGTGCCAGCAGTCCGATAGCGGGGGGGCTATACGAGCAGTACTTC; cdr3_aa: CASSPIAGGLYEQYF
d_call: TRBD1; clone_size: NA; j_call: TRBJ1-4; v_call: TRBV7-9; cdr3_nt: TGTGCCTCGACAGGGGGGTACGAAAAACTGTTTTTT; cdr3_aa: CASTGGYEKLFF
d_call: NA; clone_size: NA; j_call: TRBJ2-6; v_call: TRBV14; cdr3_nt: TGTGCCAGCAGCCAAGAAGTAAGGACAACTGGGGCCAACGTCCTGACTTTC; cdr3_aa: CASSQEVRTTGANVLTF
d_call: NA; clone_size: once; j_call: TRBJ1-2; v_call: TRBV7-2; cdr3_nt: TGTGCCAGCAGCCCCTCCTTTTGGGTTGGCAGGGGCTACACCTTC; cdr3_aa: CASSPSFWVGRGYTF
d_call: TRBD1; clone_size: NA; j_call: TRBJ1-2; v_call: TRBV2; cdr3_nt: TGTGCCAGCAGTGAACAGGGGGAGAACTATGGCTACACCTTC; cdr3_aa: CASSEQGENYGYTF
d_call: TRBD1; clone_size: NA; j_call: TRBJ1-6; v_call: TRBV5-6; cdr3_nt: TGTGCCAGCAGCACAGGAACCGGACAGGGTGATTCACCCCTCCACTTT; cdr3_aa: CASSTGTGQGDSPLHF
d_call: TRBD1; clone_size: once; j_call: TRBJ1-5; v_call: TRBV19; cdr3_nt: TGTGCCAGTAGTCGGGACAGGGGAAGGCCCAATCAGCCCCAGCATTTT; cdr3_aa: CASSRDRGRPNQPQHF
d_call: NA; clone_size: NA; j_call: TRBJ2-1; v_call: TRBV5-5; cdr3_nt: TGTGCCAGCAGCTTGGGCGGGGTTTCGGACCTCTTC; cdr3_aa: CASSLGGVSDLF
d_call: NA; clone_size: NA; j_call: TRBJ1-6; v_call: TRBV11-3; cdr3_nt: TGTGCCAGCAGCTTAGTGGTTAGCTGGGGCGAAAATTCACCCCTCCACTTT; cdr3_aa: CASSLVVSWGENSPLHF
d_call: TRBD2; clone_size: many; j_call: TRBJ2-7; v_call: TRBV11-2; cdr3_nt: TGTGCCAGCAGCTTGACTAGCGGGGGATACTACGAGCAGTACTTC; cdr3_aa: CASSLTSGGYYEQYF
d_call: TRBD1; clone_size: NA; j_call: TRBJ1-5; v_call: TRBV5-8; cdr3_nt: TGTGCCAGCAGCCGAGGGACAGGGGGTGGGCCCCAGCATTTT; cdr3_aa: CASSRGTGGGPQHF
d_call: NA; clone_size: once; j_call: TRBJ2-5; v_call: TRBV2; cdr3_nt: TGTGCCAGCAGCGCTAGACAGAGTAATTCCGGAGAGACCCAGTACTTC; cdr3_aa: CASSARQSNSGETQYF
d_call: TRBD1; clone_size: NA; j_call: TRBJ1-2; v_call: TRBV18; cdr3_nt: TGTGCCAGCTCACCACCGTCGACAGGGGGCGGCTATGGCTACACCTTC; cdr3_aa: CASSPPSTGGGYGYTF
d_call: TRBD1; clone_size: NA; j_call: TRBJ1-1; v_call: TRBV5-1; cdr3_nt: TGCGCCAGCAGCTTGGCCGGTCGGACAGGGGATACTGAAGCTTTCTTT; cdr3_aa: CASSLAGRTGDTEAFF
d_call: NA; clone_size: once; j_call: TRBJ2-1; v_call: TRBV28; cdr3_nt: TGTGCCAGCAGTTTAGTCGACTACGTTTACAATGAGCAGTTCTTC; cdr3_aa: CASSLVDYVYNEQFF
d_call: NA; clone_size: NA; j_call: TRBJ1-4; v_call: TRBV7-9; cdr3_nt: TGTGCCAGCAGCGTCAGGGTTGGACCAACTAATGAAAAACTGTTTTTT; cdr3_aa: CASSVRVGPTNEKLFF